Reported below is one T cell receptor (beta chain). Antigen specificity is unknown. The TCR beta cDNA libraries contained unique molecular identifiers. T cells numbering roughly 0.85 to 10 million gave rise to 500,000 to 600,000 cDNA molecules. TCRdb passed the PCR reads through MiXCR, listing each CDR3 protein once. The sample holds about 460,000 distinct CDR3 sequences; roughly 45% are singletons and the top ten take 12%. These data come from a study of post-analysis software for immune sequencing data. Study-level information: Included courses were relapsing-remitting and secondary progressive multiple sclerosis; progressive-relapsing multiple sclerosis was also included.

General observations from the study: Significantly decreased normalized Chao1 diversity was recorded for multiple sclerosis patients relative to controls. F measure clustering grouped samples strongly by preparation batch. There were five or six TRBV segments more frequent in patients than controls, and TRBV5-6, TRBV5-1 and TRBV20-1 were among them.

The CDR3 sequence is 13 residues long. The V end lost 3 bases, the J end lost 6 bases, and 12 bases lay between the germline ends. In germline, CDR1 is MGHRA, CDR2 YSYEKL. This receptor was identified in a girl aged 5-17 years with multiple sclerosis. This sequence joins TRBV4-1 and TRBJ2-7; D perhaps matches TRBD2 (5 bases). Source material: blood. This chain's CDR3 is CASSHGGGREQYF. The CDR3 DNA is TGCGCCAGCAGCCATGGAGGAGGCCGCGAGCAGTACTTC.